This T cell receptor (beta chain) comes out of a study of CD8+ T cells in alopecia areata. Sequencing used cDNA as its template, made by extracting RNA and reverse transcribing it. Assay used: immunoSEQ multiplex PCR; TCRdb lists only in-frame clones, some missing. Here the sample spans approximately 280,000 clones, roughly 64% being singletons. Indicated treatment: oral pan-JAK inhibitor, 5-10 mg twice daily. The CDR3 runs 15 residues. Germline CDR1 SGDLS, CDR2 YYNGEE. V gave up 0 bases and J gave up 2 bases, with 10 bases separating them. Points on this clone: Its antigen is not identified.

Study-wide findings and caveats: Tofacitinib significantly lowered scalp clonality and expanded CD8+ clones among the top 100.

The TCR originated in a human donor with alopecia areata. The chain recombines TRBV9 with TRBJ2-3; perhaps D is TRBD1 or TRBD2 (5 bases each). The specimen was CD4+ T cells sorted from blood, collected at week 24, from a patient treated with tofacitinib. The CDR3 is CASSVGGRHTDTQYF. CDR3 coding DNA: TGTGCCAGCAGCGTAGGGGGACGCCACACAGATACGCAGTATTTT.